A single sample gave rise to the 10 T cell receptor delta chains below, sequenced in a study of γδ T cells in repeated Plasmodium falciparum infection (dated by TCRdb to the early 2020s). The library was made by multiplex PCR. This sample was sequenced with an Illumina MiSeq. With CATT, TCRdb called clones again from the public reads; duplicate DNA rows were later joined. Within this sample are under 60,000 delta-chain clones, with 1.6% of them counted one time only. About 9.1% of the sample belongs to the ten largest clones. For bulk TCR repertoire analysis, Vgamma9/Vdelta2+ and Vdelta2-negative gammadelta T cell populations were flow-sorted out of peripheral blood mononuclear cells. The specimen sequenced was gamma-delta T cells from blood. The receptors come from a pool of human donors (malaria-infected and uninfected, not separated).

Turning to this clone: TCRdb's protein for this DNA is that of a much larger clone and differs from the translation at residue 12, likely a read error; the protein shown is the DNA translation. This chain uses TRDV1 with TRDJ1; possible D gene TRDD2, 7 bases. No J gene is reported in TCRdb; it was inferred here by comparing the DNA with germline. This CDR3 comprises 22 residues. Germline lookup yields CDR1 TSWWSYY and CDR2 QGS. The chain's CDR3 is CALGELIPTAGAPSKYTDKLIF. In nucleotides, the CDR3 is TGTGCTCTTGGGGAACTTATTCCTACGGCTGGGGCACCGTCGAAGTACACCGACAAACTCATCTTT.

This clone occurred a few times. The likely explanation is a read error, given a far larger clone one base away. Distinct nucleotide sequences in the sample also encode this CDR3. V gene TRDV3 combines with J gene TRDJ1; TRDD3 is a possible D gene (5 bases). TCRdb does not report a J gene; here it was assigned by matching the DNA to germline references. Germline lookup yields CDR1 TVYSNPD and CDR2 GDNSRS (reference sequence). The CDR3 contains 14 residues. Between the trimmed V and J ends, which lost 2 bases and 0 bases, there was a span of 13 bases. The CDR3: CAFGEPGYTDKLIF. The CDR3 bases are TGTGCCTTTGGGGAGCCCGGATACACCGATAAACTCATCTTT.

Turning to this clone: A read error is the likely source, as a far larger clone sits one nucleotide away. This specimen includes other DNA sequences encoding the same CDR3. DNA for the CDR3: TGTGCTCTTGGGGAACTCTCCCATCTGGGGGGATACACCGATAAACTCATCTTT. Its protein is CALGELSHLGGYTDKLIF. This chain links TRDV1 with TRDJ1; 7 bases are shared with TRDD3. TCRdb leaves out the J gene; it was filled in here by matching the DNA to germline. Germline V gene sequence: CDR1 TSWWSYY, CDR2 QGS. V trimming: 0 bases; J trimming: 0 bases; junction bases outside the gene matches: 10. The CDR3 spans 18 residues.

This clone has a count of ten or more. The V call is TRDV1, the J call TRDJ1; D may be TRDD3 (9 bases). Germline V CDR1 and CDR2: TSWWSYY, QGS. Trimming took 8 bases from V and 0 from J, leaving 31 bases between them. This CDR3 comprises 20 residues. In DNA form, the CDR3 reads TGTGCTCTTTGGTGCCCGAGACTTCCTACTGGGGGAATGTACACCGATAAACTCATCTTT. Protein product: CALWCPRLPTGGMYTDKLIF.

This clone was observed a few times. A far larger clone is one base from this, pointing to a likely read error. V gene TRDV1 combines with J gene TRDJ1; possibly TRDD3 for D (10 bases). TCRdb leaves out the J gene; it was filled in here by matching the DNA to germline. Trimming removed 3 bases from V and 2 bases from J, with 46 bases in between. CDR1 is TSWWSYY, CDR2 QGS, per germline. There are 26 residues in the CDR3. The CDR3 DNA sequence: TGTGCTCTTGGGGAGTTACCGCCTTCCTACGGCACTTGGGTGGTCTGGGGGATAAGTAGAACCGATAAACTCATCTTT. This codes for CALGELPPSYGTWVVWGISRTDKLIF.

Points on this clone: This likely came from a read error, as a far larger clone is one base away. Other nucleotide sequences in the sample specify the same CDR3. The chain employs TRDV1 and TRDJ1; TRDD3 agrees at 9 bases. The CDR3 is 19 residues long. V lost 6 bases, J lost 0 bases, and 17 bases stayed unmatched. Germline V gene sequence: CDR1 TSWWSYY, CDR2 QGS. The CDR3 bases are TGTGCTCTTGGAACTACCAAGCGGGGATACGCCAATCACACCGATAAACTCATCTTT. The encoded protein is CALGTTKRGYANHTDKLIF.

This clone was counted only a few times. The protein that TCRdb holds for this DNA derives from a much larger clone and differs from the translated DNA at residue 7, which likely indicates a read error; the protein shown here is translated from the DNA. The chain links TRDV1 to TRDJ1; 10 bases line up with TRDD3. The J gene was missing in TCRdb and was found by matching the end of the DNA to germline. CDR3 length: 20 residues. V was clipped by 5 bases and J by 4 bases; unmatched bases: 22. Germline CDR1 TSWWSYY, CDR2 QGS. The CDR3 sequence is CALGNPRPIWGISGGDKLIF. For the CDR3, the DNA is TGTGCTCTTGGGAACCCCCGACCTATCTGGGGGATATCGGGAGGCGATAAACTCATCTTT.

The table lists this clone with a few counts. The translation of this DNA and the TCRdb protein of a much larger clone differ at residue 18, probably owing to a read error; the protein shown here is translated from the DNA. V gene TRDV1 was called; the J gene was not; the table gives TRDD3 as D, unverified against the DNA. The germline V gene encodes CDR1 TSWWSYY and CDR2 QGS. CDR3 length equals 20 residues. The CDR3 nucleotides read TGTGCTCTTGGGGAACTAACTCCTACGACTGGGGGACGGTACACCGATAAACCCATCTTT. Residues: CALGELTPTTGGRYTDKPIF.

This clone was picked up a small number of times. This DNA's translation and the protein TCRdb lists, from a much larger clone, do not match at residue 13, likely due to a read error; the protein shown is translated from the DNA. This rearrangement joins TRDV2 to TRDJ1, with 11 bases fitting TRDD3. TCRdb is silent on the J gene; assignment here came from matching the DNA to germline. Germline V gene sequence: CDR1 GEAIGNYY, CDR2 EKD. After removal of 0 bases from V and 4 bases from J, the junction contained 15 bases not matched to a gene. This CDR3 spans 19 amino acids. The CDR3 DNA reads TGTGCCTGTGACACCATTACTGGGGGATATAAAGTTTTCGACGATAAACTCATCTTT. It specifies CACDTITGGYKVFDDKLIF.

This clone occurred a few times. A far larger clone is a single base away, which makes a read error likely. Other DNA sequences in this sample translate to the same CDR3. The chain links TRDV2 to TRDJ1; TRDD3 matches 7 bases. TCRdb does not report a J gene; here it was assigned by matching the DNA to germline references. The CDR3 runs 18 residues. Per germline, CDR1 GEAIGNYY and CDR2 EKD. J was trimmed by 0 bases and V by 1 base; bases with no gene match: 13. The DNA for the CDR3 is TGTGCCTGTGACACTCTGGCTGGGGGGACGTCGTACACCGATAAACTCATCTTT. As protein: CACDTLAGGTSYTDKLIF.